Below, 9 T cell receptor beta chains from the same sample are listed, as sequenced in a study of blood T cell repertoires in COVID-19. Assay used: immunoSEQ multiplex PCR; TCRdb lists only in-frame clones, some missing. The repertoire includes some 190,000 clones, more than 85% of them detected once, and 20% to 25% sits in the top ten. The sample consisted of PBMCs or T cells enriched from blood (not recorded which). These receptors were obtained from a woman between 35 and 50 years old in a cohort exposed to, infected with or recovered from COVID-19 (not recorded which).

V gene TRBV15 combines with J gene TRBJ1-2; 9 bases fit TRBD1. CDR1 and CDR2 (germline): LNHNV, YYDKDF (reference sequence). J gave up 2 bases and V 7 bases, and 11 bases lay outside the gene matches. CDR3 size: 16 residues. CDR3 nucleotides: TGTGCCACCACCCAAAGGGGACAGGGATGGAACTATGGCTACACCTTC. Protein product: CATTQRGQGWNYGYTF.

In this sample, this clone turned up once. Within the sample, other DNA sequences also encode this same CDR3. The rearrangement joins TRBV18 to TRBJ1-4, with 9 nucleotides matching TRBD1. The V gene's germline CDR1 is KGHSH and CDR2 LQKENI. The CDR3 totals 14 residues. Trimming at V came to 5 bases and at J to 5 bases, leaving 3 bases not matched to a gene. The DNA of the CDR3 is TGTGCCAGCTCAGCCGGACAGGGGAATGAAAAACTGTTTTTT. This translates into CASSAGQGNEKLFF.

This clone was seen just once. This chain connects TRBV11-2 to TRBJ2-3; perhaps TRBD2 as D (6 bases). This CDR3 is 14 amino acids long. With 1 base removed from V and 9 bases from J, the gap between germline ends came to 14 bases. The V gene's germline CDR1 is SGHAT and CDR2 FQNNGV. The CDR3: CASSLGDSPGTQYF. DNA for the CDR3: TGTGCCAGCAGCTTAGGGGACTCCCCGGGGACGCAGTATTTT.

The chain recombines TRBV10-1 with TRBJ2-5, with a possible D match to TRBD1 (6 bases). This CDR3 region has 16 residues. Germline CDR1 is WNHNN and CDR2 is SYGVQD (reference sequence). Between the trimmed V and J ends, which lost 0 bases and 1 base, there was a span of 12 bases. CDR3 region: CASSESNRAVQETQYF. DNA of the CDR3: TGCGCCAGCAGTGAGTCGAACAGGGCGGTCCAAGAGACCCAGTACTTC.

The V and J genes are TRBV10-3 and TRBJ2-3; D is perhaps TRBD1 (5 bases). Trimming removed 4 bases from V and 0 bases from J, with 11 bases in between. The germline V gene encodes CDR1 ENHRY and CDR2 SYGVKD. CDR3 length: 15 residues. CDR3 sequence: CAISVVGPSTDTQYF. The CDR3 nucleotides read TGTGCCATCAGTGTAGTGGGGCCTAGCACAGATACGCAGTATTTT.

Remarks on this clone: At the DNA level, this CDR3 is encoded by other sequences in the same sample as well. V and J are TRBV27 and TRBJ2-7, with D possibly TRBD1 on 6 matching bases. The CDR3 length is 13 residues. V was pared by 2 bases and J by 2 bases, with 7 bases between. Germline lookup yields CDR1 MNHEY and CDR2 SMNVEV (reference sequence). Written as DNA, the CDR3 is TGTGCCAGCAGTTTAACAGGGCCCTACGAGCAGTACTTC. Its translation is CASSLTGPYEQYF.

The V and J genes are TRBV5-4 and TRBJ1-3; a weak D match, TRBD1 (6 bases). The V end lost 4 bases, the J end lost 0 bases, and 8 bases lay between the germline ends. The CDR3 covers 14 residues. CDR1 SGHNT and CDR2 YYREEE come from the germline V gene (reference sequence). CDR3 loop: CASSPQGSGNTIYF. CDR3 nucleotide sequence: TGTGCCAGCAGCCCACAGGGCTCTGGAAACACCATATATTTT.

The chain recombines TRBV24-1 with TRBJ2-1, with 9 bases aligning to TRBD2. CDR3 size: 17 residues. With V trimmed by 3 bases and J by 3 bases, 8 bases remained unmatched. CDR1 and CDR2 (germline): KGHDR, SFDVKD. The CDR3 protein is CATSDPRAAGGYNEQFF. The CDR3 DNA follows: TGTGCCACCAGTGATCCTCGGGCAGCGGGAGGCTACAATGAGCAGTTCTTC.

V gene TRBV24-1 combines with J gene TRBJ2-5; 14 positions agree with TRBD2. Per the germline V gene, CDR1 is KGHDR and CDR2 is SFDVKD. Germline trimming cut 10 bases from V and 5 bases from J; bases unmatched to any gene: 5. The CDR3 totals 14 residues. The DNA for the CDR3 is TGTGCCACGAGAAGGACTAGCGGGAGGGAGACCCAGTACTTC. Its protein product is CATRRTSGRETQYF.